Shown below are 5 T cell receptor beta chains from a single sample sequenced in a study of T-cell reconstitution after alpha-beta-depleted transplantation in children. Preparation of the TCRbeta library involved a method that used unique molecular identifiers. MiXCR, run by TCRdb on the PCR reads, gives a single entry per CDR3 protein. The data show roughly 500,000 distinct CDR3 sequences, over 25% seen once. The specimen comprised PBMCs from the stem cell graft donor, sampled from the stem cell graft. The receptor set was obtained from a human donor who donated a stem cell graft to a child with aplastic anemia.

The V gene is TRBV30, the J gene TRBJ2-7, with TRBD2 matching over 8 bases. The germline gives CDR1 GTSNPN, CDR2 SVGIG (reference sequence). CDR3 length equals 18 residues. V lost 5 bases and J lost 0; bases outside the gene matches: 18. The CDR3 reads CAWGSGKIAGLSSYEQYF. In DNA, the CDR3 is TGTGCCTGGGGTTCGGGTAAAATAGCGGGGCTGAGCTCCTACGAGCAGTACTTC.

The chain links TRBV18 to TRBJ1-5; D gene unclear. The CDR3 covers 14 residues. The germline V and J ends were trimmed by 6 bases and 9 bases, with 18 bases remaining between them. CDR1 is KGHSH, CDR2 LQKENI, per germline. DNA for the CDR3: TGTGCCAGCTCCCAGGCGGGTGGTCAAGGGCCCCAGCATTTT. Protein product: CASSQAGGQGPQHF. Full variable domain (outside the CDR3, taken from reference TRBV18 and TRBJ1-5): NAGVMQNPRHLVRRRGQEARLRCSPMKGHSHVYWYRQLPEEGLKFMVYLQKENIIDESGMPKERFSAEFPKEGPSILRIQQVVRGDSAAYFCASSQAGGQGPQHFGDGTRLSIL.

The chain has TRBV29-1 and TRBJ1-1; 8 bases are a match to TRBD1. Germline lookup yields CDR1 SQVTM and CDR2 ANQGSEA. J lost 4 bases, V lost 7 bases, and 2 bases had no gene match. CDR3 length: 11 amino acids. The CDR3 reads CSGGQGTEAFF. The CDR3 DNA is TGCAGCGGTGGACAGGGCACTGAAGCTTTCTTT.

This clonotype was picked up a small number of times. The V call is TRBV11-2, the J call TRBJ1-1; tentatively, D is TRBD1 (5 bases). Germline CDR1 reads SGHAT; CDR2 reads FQNNGV. CDR3 length: 14 residues. V was shortened by 3 bases and J by 4 bases, with 12 bases between the two germline ends. The CDR3 DNA follows: TGTGCCAGCAGCTTTAGTGACAGATCCACTGAAGCTTTCTTT. Protein: CASSFSDRSTEAFF.

The chain has TRBV20-1 and TRBJ1-3, with D possibly being TRBD1 (5 bases). The germline gives CDR1 DFQATT, CDR2 SNEGSKA (reference sequence). The CDR3 loop spans 15 amino acids. V dropped 1 base and J dropped 4 bases, with 14 bases sitting between them. The CDR3 loop is CSARGGGALGNTIYF. The DNA of the CDR3 is TGCAGTGCTAGAGGCGGTGGGGCGCTCGGAAACACCATATATTTT.